The 18 T cell receptor beta chains in this list originate from one sample, sequenced in a study of tumor-infiltrating lymphocytes in primary liver carcinoma. From about 19-30 mg of unsorted bulk tissue, DNA and RNA were co-extracted together. Using a constant-region primer together with ProtoScript II reverse transcriptase, TCR beta cDNA was made from 500 ng of total RNA. The TCR beta library was amplified through three nested multiplex PCR rounds in a modified ARM-PCR procedure. The opening two PCR rounds, ten to eleven cycles each, paired TRBV1-TRBV30 forward primers with a C-beta reverse primer. From the multiplex PCR reads, TCRdb called clonotypes with MiXCR, one entry per CDR3 protein. The sample yields tens of thousands of distinct CDR3 sequences, 76% seen once. The sequenced sample was liver tumor tissue from sampling region 5. Noted subset: tumor region T5, tumor centre. These receptor sequences come from a man in his forties with primary liver carcinoma and hepatitis B virus infection.

This clonotype is a singleton in its sample. The junction departs from germline at one end; a sequencing error may be responsible. The CDR3 DNA follows: TGTGGTAGCAGCTTAGAGTTCGGGATCTCTGGCGAGCAGTATTTC. This encodes CGSSLEFGISGEQYF. The rearrangement uses TRBV11-2 and TRBJ2-7; D may be TRBD2 (5 bases). The germline CDR1 and CDR2 sequences are SGHAT and FQNNGV. This CDR3 is 15 amino acids long.

This clonotype was found once. The junction departs from the called germline gene at one end, perhaps through a read error. This chain uses TRBV6-5 with TRBJ2-1, with 9 bases lining up with TRBD1. CDR3 length equals 16 residues. Germline CDR1 and CDR2: MNHEY and SVGAGI. The CDR3 DNA sequence: TGTGTCAGCAGTTACTCGACAGGGGGTCCATTAAATGAGCAGTTCTTC. Protein sequence: CVSSYSTGGPLNEQFF.

This chain joins TRBV5-5 and TRBJ2-1; D unresolved. There are 15 residues in the CDR3. V lost 5 bases to trimming and J lost 4 bases, with 16 bases between them. CDR1 and CDR2 from the germline V gene are SGHKS and YYEKEE (reference sequence). The CDR3, as DNA: TGTGCCAGCAGTATTGACTTTCCCCCATACAATGAGCAGTTCTTC. It is translated as CASSIDFPPYNEQFF. The complete variable domain, with remaining parts taken from reference TRBV5-5 and TRBJ2-1, reads DAGVTQSPTHLIKTRGQQVTLRCSPISGHKSVSWYQQVLGQGPQFIFQYYEKEERGRGNFPDRFSARQFPNYSSELNVNALLLGDSALYLCASSIDFPPYNEQFFGPGTRLTVL.

This clonotype was counted ten times or more. The chain recombines TRBV20-1 with TRBJ2-7; 9 bases map to TRBD2. V was pared by 0 bases and J by 0 bases, with 3 bases of the junction left unmatched. There are 15 residues in the CDR3. Germline V lookup: CDR1 DFQATT, CDR2 SNEGSKA (reference sequence). The CDR3 is CSARDNSGGSYEQYF. CDR3 sequence (DNA): TGCAGTGCTAGAGATAATAGCGGGGGCTCCTACGAGCAGTACTTC.

With respect to this clonotype: A read error may account for a junction end that differs from germline. The chain links TRBV11-2 to TRBJ2-7; TRBD2 is a possible D gene (5 bases). CDR3 size: 14 residues. In germline, CDR1 is SGHAT, CDR2 FQNNGV. CDR3 loop: CTSSLDLGGWEQYF. CDR3 bases: TGTACCAGCAGCTTAGATCTTGGCGGATGGGAGCAATACTTC.

The chain uses TRBV4-1 and TRBJ2-7; TRBD1 is a possible D gene (6 bases). This CDR3 spans 14 amino acids. Trimming stripped 4 bases from V and 10 bases from J, with 20 bases between. The germline gives CDR1 MGHRA, CDR2 YSYEKL. The CDR3 sequence: CASSRRTDPYDQYF. The CDR3 bases are TGCGCCAGCAGCCGACGGACAGACCCCTATGATCAGTACTTC.

Note on this clonotype: A read error may produce the germline difference seen at one junction end. The gene calls are TRBV11-2 and TRBJ2-7, with a tentative D call TRBD2 (6 bases). CDR1 is SGHAT and CDR2 is FQNNGV in the germline V gene. The CDR3 covers 16 residues. The CDR3 reads CTSSFIRGTIHNEQYF. CDR3 nucleotide sequence: TGTACCAGCAGCTTCATACGGGGGACCATACATAACGAGCAGTACTTC.

A remark on this clonotype: A read error may produce the germline difference seen at one junction end. V gene TRBV4-3 combines with J gene TRBJ2-7; tentatively, D is TRBD2 (6 bases). The CDR3 runs 15 residues. The V gene's germline CDR1 is LGHNA and CDR2 YSLEER. CDR3 in amino acids: CASNQDRETHYEQNF. CDR3 bases: TGCGCCAGCAACCAAGATCGGGAGACTCACTACGAGCAGAACTTC.

J is TRBJ1-5 and V is TRBV4-1, with D uncertain. CDR3 length: 17 residues. V gave up 2 bases and J gave up 4 bases, with 18 bases separating them. CDR1 is MGHRA and CDR2 is YSYEKL in the germline V gene. The CDR3 bases are TGCGCCAGCAGCCAACAAATGACACTTCATAGGAATCAGCCCCAGCATTTT. Residues: CASSQQMTLHRNQPQHF.

Of note for this clonotype: The conserved phenylalanine or tryptophan normally closing the CDR3 is absent here, so this likely arose from a read error. The DNA is left out, because the CDR3 cannot be placed on it with certainty; the CDR3 is given as TCRdb lists it. The chain combines TRBV7-9 with TRBJ1-2; the tabulated D call, TRBD1, remains unverified against the DNA. The CDR3 is 16 amino acids in total, end residues counted. The germline V gene has CDR1 SEHNR and CDR2 FQNEAQ (reference sequence). The CDR3 is CASSPEGRLSQYGYAV.

This clonotype was seen at least ten times. V and J are TRBV5-1 and TRBJ2-2; D call uncertain. Germline CDR1 reads SGHRS; CDR2 reads YFSETQ. V was cut by 0 bases and J by 5 bases, with 11 bases left in between. This CDR3 has 15 amino acids. CDR3 nucleotides: TGCGCCAGCAGCTTGGATGGCAGTTGGACCGGGGAGCTGTTTTTT. It translates to CASSLDGSWTGELFF.

In the case of this clonotype: A junction boundary mismatches the germline segment, possibly from a read error. The rearrangement joins TRBV7-9 to TRBJ2-1; a possible D gene is TRBD1 (6 bases). The CDR3 is 17 residues long. The germline CDR1 and CDR2 sequences are SEHNR and FQNEAQ (reference sequence). As DNA, the CDR3 is TGTGCCAGCAGCTTACCGTATCAGGGGCCTAAAACAAGTGAGAAGTTCTTC. This codes for CASSLPYQGPKTSEKFF.

In regard to this clonotype: At one end, the junction sequence differs from germline, possibly due to a read error. The chain joins TRBV11-2 to TRBJ2-7; the D is unclear. Germline CDR1 SGHAT, CDR2 FQNNGV. The CDR3 consists of 14 residues. The CDR3 region has the DNA TGCGCCAACAGCTTAGATCTTTGTGGATGGGAGCAGTACTTC. It translates to CANSLDLCGWEQYF. Using reference TRBV11-2 and TRBJ2-7 for the parts outside the CDR3, the full variable domain is EAGVAQSPRYKIIEKRQSVAFWCNPISGHATLYWYQQILGQGPKLLIQFQNNGVVDDSQLPKDRFSAERLKGVDSTLKIQPAKLEDSAVYLCANSLDLCGWEQYFGPGTRLTVT.

As regards this clonotype: An end of the junction differs from the germline gene, which may be a read error. V gene TRBV4-1 combines with J gene TRBJ2-7; unclear D gene. This CDR3 region has 13 residues. The germline CDR1 and CDR2 sequences are MGHRA and YSYEKL. The CDR3 DNA is TGCGCCAGCAGCCAAGGTTCGGTATACGGGCAGTACTTC. It encodes CASSQGSVYGQYF.

Points on this clonotype: The conserved closing phenylalanine or tryptophan is absent in this CDR3, likely reflecting a read error. This chain links TRBV29-1 with TRBJ1-1; D is unresolved. Germline CDR1 reads SQVTM; CDR2 reads ANQGSEA. The length of the CDR3 is 13 residues. This CDR3 reads CSVGGGMNTEAFL. In DNA form, the CDR3 reads TGCAGTGTTGGTGGAGGTATGAACACTGAAGCTTTCTTA.

The genes are TRBV28 and TRBJ2-7; 15 nucleotides agree with TRBD2. CDR3 size: 19 residues. V was clipped by 3 bases and J by 4 bases; unmatched bases: 13. Germline loops: CDR1 MDHEN, CDR2 SYDVKM. The CDR3 DNA is TGTGCCAGCAGTTTCTTCGGACTAGCGGGAGGGCGAATCTTATACGAGCAGTACTTC. Its translation: CASSFFGLAGGRILYEQYF.

This clonotype was detected a few times. No conserved phenylalanine or tryptophan is present at the end of the CDR3, so a read error is the likely explanation. The gene calls are TRBV29-1 and TRBJ2-5, with D tentatively TRBD1 (5 bases). The V end lost 7 bases, the J end lost 5 bases, and 17 bases lay between the germline ends. CDR3 length equals 13 residues. The germline CDR1 and CDR2 sequences are SQVTM and ANQGSEA. The CDR3 sequence is CSGLTQGMETQYL. The CDR3 DNA sequence: TGCAGCGGACTCACCCAGGGAATGGAGACCCAGTACCTT.

This rearrangement joins TRBV6-2 or TRBV6-3 to TRBJ1-1; D is ambiguous. This CDR3 region has 15 residues. V shed 5 bases and J shed 0 bases, with 13 bases lying between them. CDR1 is MNHEY, CDR2 SVGEGT, per germline. In DNA form, the CDR3 reads TGTGCCAGCAGTCTCCGAACGGCGATGAACACTGAAGCTTTCTTT. It yields the protein CASSLRTAMNTEAFF.